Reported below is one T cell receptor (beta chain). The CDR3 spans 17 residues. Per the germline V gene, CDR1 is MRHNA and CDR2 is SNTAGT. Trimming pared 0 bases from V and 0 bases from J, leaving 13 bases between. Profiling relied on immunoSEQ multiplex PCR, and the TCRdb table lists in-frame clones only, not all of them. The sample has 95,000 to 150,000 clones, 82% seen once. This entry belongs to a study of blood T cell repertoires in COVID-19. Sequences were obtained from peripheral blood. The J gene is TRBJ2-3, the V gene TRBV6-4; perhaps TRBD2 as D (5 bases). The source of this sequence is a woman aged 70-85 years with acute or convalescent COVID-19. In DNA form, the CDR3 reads TGTGCCAGCAGTGACTCGGCTAGCCGTACTAGCACAGATACGCAGTATTTT. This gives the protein CASSDSASRTSTDTQYF.